What follows are 24 T cell receptor beta chains derived from one specimen sequenced in a study of Ad26.COV2.S vaccination and SARS-CoV-2 variants. Assay: immunoSEQ multiplex PCR; the TCRdb copy retains only in-frame clones and omits some. The table lists about 350,000 clones, about 85% of them singletons. The treatment was: around 19 received Ad26.COV2.S at low or high dose, single or two shots; about 5 received placebo; per-sample allocation not given. Sampling was done on day 63 after the first vaccine or placebo injection. Material: peripheral blood, obtained in a trial of Ad26.COV2.S vaccine versus placebo. The receptors here all came from a person between 18 and 65 years old who received the Ad26.COV2.S COVID-19 vaccine or a placebo.

Concerning this clone itself: This same CDR3 is encoded by further DNA sequences in the sample. V and J are TRBV6-2 or TRBV6-3 and TRBJ2-7, with D hard to call. Germline loops: CDR1 MNHEY, CDR2 SVGEGT. V lost 5 bases and J lost 5, with 7 bases in between. The CDR3 sequence is 11 residues long. The CDR3 DNA follows: TGTGCCAGCAGTCCCGGCCACGAGCAGTACTTC. Protein: CASSPGHEQYF.

The V call is TRBV30, the J call TRBJ2-7; 8 positions agree with TRBD2. The CDR3 has 14 amino acids. Germline CDR1 is GTSNPN and CDR2 is SVGIG (reference sequence). J lost 3 bases, V lost 2 bases, and 6 bases had no gene match. The CDR3 reads CAWSNGRAIYEQYF. As DNA, the CDR3 is TGTGCCTGGAGTAACGGGAGGGCCATCTACGAGCAGTACTTC.

The chain combines TRBV28 with TRBJ2-5, with D perhaps given as TRBD1 or TRBD2 (5 bases each). The CDR3 is 14 amino acids. Germline CDR1 reads MDHEN; CDR2 reads SYDVKM. The germline V and J ends were trimmed by 3 bases and 8 bases, with 16 bases remaining between them. The CDR3 DNA reads as TGTGCCAGCAGTTTGTTGGGCCGGGGCCGAACCCAGTACTTC. It translates to CASSLLGRGRTQYF.

The chain uses TRBV18 and TRBJ2-3; tentative D call: TRBD2 (5 bases). The CDR3 consists of 14 residues. From germline, CDR1 is KGHSH and CDR2 LQKENI. Trimming took 3 bases from V and 2 from J, leaving 9 bases between them. The CDR3 region has the DNA TGTGCCAGCTCACCCCCGGGATTCACAGATACGCAGTATTTT. Encoded protein: CASSPPGFTDTQYF.

The V and J genes are TRBV10-3 and TRBJ2-2; D is perhaps TRBD1 (5 bases). The CDR3 extends over 17 amino acids. Germline values: CDR1 ENHRY, CDR2 SYGVKD. V was clipped by 2 bases and J by 0 bases, with 13 bases between them. The CDR3 reads CAISEGQGYANTGELFF. The CDR3 DNA reads as TGTGCCATCAGTGAGGGGCAGGGATACGCGAACACCGGGGAGCTGTTTTTT.

The chain employs TRBV7-8 and TRBJ2-3, with no clear D. Trimming cost V 5 bases and J 0 bases, with 9 bases left between them. The length of the CDR3 is 14 residues. Germline V gene sequence: CDR1 SGHVS, CDR2 FQNEAQ. The CDR3 region is CASSPLTSTDTQYF. CDR3 nucleotides: TGTGCCAGCAGCCCGCTCACTAGCACAGATACGCAGTATTTT.

The chain combines TRBV30 with TRBJ1-6; D possibly corresponds to TRBD1 (6 bases). V lost 0 bases, J lost 5 bases, and 14 bases lay in between. The germline V gene has CDR1 GTSNPN and CDR2 SVGIG (reference sequence). This CDR3 spans 16 amino acids. CDR3 DNA: TGTGCCTGGAGTGTACTTTTAGCAGGGGATAATTCACCCCTCCACTTT. This translates into CAWSVLLAGDNSPLHF. Based on the CDR3 plus reference TRBV30 and TRBJ1-6, the full variable domain is SQTIHQWPATLVQPVGSPLSLECTVEGTSNPNLYWYRQAAGRGLQLLFYSVGIGQISSEVPQNLSASRPQDRQFILSSKKLLLSDSGFYLCAWSVLLAGDNSPLHFGNGTRLTVT.

The chain is built from TRBV29-1 and TRBJ2-7; D ambiguous. The germline V gene encodes CDR1 SQVTM and CDR2 ANQGSEA. Trimming left V 1 base short and J 5 bases short, with 12 bases between. This CDR3 spans 13 amino acids. The CDR3 reads CSVEGSNADEQYF. The CDR3 DNA reads as TGCAGCGTTGAAGGTAGCAACGCCGACGAGCAGTACTTC.

This clone appeared a few times. The gene calls are TRBV5-8 and TRBJ1-1; 7 bases line up with TRBD1. The junction had 8 bases not matched to a gene; V was cut back by 3 bases and J by 3 bases. The CDR3 length is 15 residues. Germline V gene sequence: CDR1 SGHTS, CDR2 YDEGEE. The CDR3 loop reads CASSSFRGWDTEAFF. The CDR3 DNA reads as TGTGCCAGCAGCTCCTTCAGGGGGTGGGACACTGAAGCTTTCTTT. The variable domain in full, with the rest retrieved from reference TRBV5-8 and TRBJ1-1, is EAGVTQSPTHLIKTRGQQATLRCSPISGHTSVYWYQQALGLGLQFLLWYDEGEERNRGNFPPRFSGRQFPNYSSELNVNALELEDSALYLCASSSFRGWDTEAFFGQGTRLTVV.

The chain links TRBV7-2 to TRBJ2-5; D is unclear. This CDR3 comprises 11 residues. Germline V CDR1 and CDR2: SGHTA, FQGNSA. The V end was cut by 5 bases, the J end by 5 bases, with 6 bases between. The CDR3 reads CASSSLETQYF. In nucleotides, the CDR3 is TGTGCCAGCAGCAGTCTTGAGACCCAGTACTTC. The variable domain in full, completed from reference TRBV7-2 and TRBJ2-5, reads GAGVSQSPSNKVTEKGKDVELRCDPISGHTALYWYRQSLGQGLEFLIYFQGNSAPDKSGLPSDRFSAERTGGSVSTLTIQRTQQEDSAVYLCASSSLETQYFGPGTRLLVL.

The chain combines TRBV6-5 with TRBJ2-7; TRBD1 matches at 8 bases. The CDR3 length is 12 residues. Unmatched junction bases numbered 2, after V lost 7 bases and J lost 3 bases. Per germline, CDR1 MNHEY and CDR2 SVGAGI. CDR3 nucleotides: TGTGCCAGCAAAACAGGGGGCTACGAGCAGTACTTC. Translating it yields CASKTGGYEQYF.

The V call is TRBV18, the J call TRBJ2-5; the match to TRBD1 covers 7 bases. Germline assignment: CDR1 KGHSH and CDR2 LQKENI. The CDR3 length is 15 residues. With 4 bases clipped from V and 4 bases from J, the junction kept 9 bases outside the gene matches. DNA of the CDR3: TGTGCCAGCTCACAAAGGGAAGGGGGCGGAGAGACCCAGTACTTC. Residues: CASSQREGGGETQYF.

This chain uses TRBV11-2 with TRBJ2-7; D is perhaps TRBD2 (5 bases). With 1 base removed from V and 2 bases from J, the gap between germline ends came to 12 bases. This CDR3 comprises 15 residues. Germline V gene sequence: CDR1 SGHAT, CDR2 FQNNGV. In DNA, the CDR3 is TGTGCCAGCAGCTTAGTTTCCGGAGGTCCCTACGAGCAGTACTTC. Its translation: CASSLVSGGPYEQYF. Full variable domain (outside the CDR3, taken from reference TRBV11-2 and TRBJ2-7): EAGVAQSPRYKIIEKRQSVAFWCNPISGHATLYWYQQILGQGPKLLIQFQNNGVVDDSQLPKDRFSAERLKGVDSTLKIQPAKLEDSAVYLCASSLVSGGPYEQYFGPGTRLTVT.

This chain links TRBV5-6 with TRBJ1-3, with unresolved D. This CDR3 has 13 residues. Trimming took off 0 bases at V and 8 bases at J, with 9 bases between the two ends. Germline CDR1 is SGHDT and CDR2 is YYEEEE. CDR3 in DNA: TGTGCCAGCAGCTTGGTGGTTGGGGACACCATATATTTT. Its translation is CASSLVVGDTIYF.

This clone was seen once. The chain carries TRBV6-2 or TRBV6-3 and TRBJ2-4; 10 bases fit TRBD2. Germline assignment: CDR1 MNHEY and CDR2 SVGEGT. This CDR3 spans 18 amino acids. Trimming cost V 2 bases and J 4 bases; bases outside gene matches: 11. The CDR3 region has the DNA TGTGCCAGCAGTTACATGCTAGCGGGAGACCAAATTAAAAACATTCAGTACTTC. The encoded protein is CASSYMLAGDQIKNIQYF.

V usage is TRBV5-1 and J usage is TRBJ2-3; D could derive from TRBD1 or TRBD2 (6 bases each). The germline gives CDR1 SGHRS, CDR2 YFSETQ. The CDR3 length is 16 residues. V lost 0 bases and J 6 bases, leaving 17 bases between the germline ends. This CDR3 is CASSLEGGPPLDTQYF. Written as DNA, the CDR3 is TGCGCCAGCAGCTTGGAGGGGGGCCCCCCCCTCGATACGCAGTATTTT.

The chain uses TRBV10-3 and TRBJ1-5; maybe TRBD1 (6 bases). This CDR3 is built from 16 residues. Germline V gene sequence: CDR1 ENHRY, CDR2 SYGVKD. V lost 4 bases and J lost 2, with 15 bases in between. The DNA for the CDR3 is TGTGCCATCAGTGCCCGGGGGGGGCAGGGCAATCAGCCCCAGCATTTT. Translated: CAISARGGQGNQPQHF.

V usage is TRBV30 and J usage is TRBJ1-3; maybe TRBD1 (6 bases). Trimming shortened V by 2 bases and J by 0 bases, and 14 bases separated the two germline ends. The CDR3 has 16 amino acids. The germline V gene has CDR1 GTSNPN and CDR2 SVGIG (reference sequence). The CDR3 DNA reads as TGTGCCTGGAGTCCTCCCAGGGGCCTCTCTGGAAACACCATATATTTT. This encodes CAWSPPRGLSGNTIYF.

This clone has a single count. The gene calls are TRBV19 and TRBJ1-6, with 7 bases fitting TRBD1. The CDR3 covers 14 residues. J gave up 9 bases and V 6 bases, and 8 bases lay outside the gene matches. Germline loops: CDR1 LNHDA, CDR2 SQIVND (reference sequence). The CDR3 DNA is TGTGCCAGTAGCCTTCGGGGGGACAGTTCACCCCTCCACTTT. Protein: CASSLRGDSSPLHF.

J is TRBJ2-2 and V is TRBV2; TRBD1 aligns across 10 bases. The CDR3 contains 16 residues. The germline V gene encodes CDR1 SNHLY and CDR2 FYNNEI. The V and J ends lost 6 bases and 7 bases, in that order; junction bases with no gene match: 11. CDR3 sequence (DNA): TGTGCCAGCAGCCGAGGACAGGGGGGATATGGCGGGGAGCTGTTTTTT. Its translation: CASSRGQGGYGGELFF.

V gene TRBV7-2 combines with J gene TRBJ1-2; TRBD1 agrees at 8 bases. The CDR3 length is 12 residues. After removal of 4 bases from V and 9 bases from J, the junction contained 4 bases not matched to a gene. The germline V gene encodes CDR1 SGHTA and CDR2 FQGNSA. Written as DNA, the CDR3 is TGTGCCAGCAGCTCCGACAGGGGAAGCTACACCTTC. It is translated as CASSSDRGSYTF.

This chain joins TRBV7-9 and TRBJ2-2, with D unresolved. The length of the CDR3 is 12 residues. Germline CDR1 SEHNR, CDR2 FQNEAQ (reference sequence). Between the trimmed V and J ends, which lost 5 bases and 10 bases, there was a span of 11 bases. The CDR3 DNA sequence: TGTGCCAGCAGCCCCGAGTTTGTGGAGCTGTTTTTT. This encodes CASSPEFVELFF.

The chain combines TRBV9 with TRBJ2-7, with D perhaps given as TRBD1 or TRBD2 (5 bases each). CDR1 is SGDLS and CDR2 is YYNGEE in the germline V gene. The CDR3 loop spans 14 amino acids. V lost 1 base and J 1 base, leaving 9 bases between the germline ends. The CDR3, as DNA: TGTGCCAGCAGCGTAAGGGACGGTTCCTACGAGCAGTACTTC. This codes for CASSVRDGSYEQYF.

The CDR3 nucleotides read TGTGCCAGCTCACCCTCCGACGGGACCGGGGAGCTGTTTTTT. Protein sequence: CASSPSDGTGELFF. This chain links TRBV18 with TRBJ2-2; D gene ambiguous. The V gene lost 3 bases and the J gene lost 5 bases, with 10 bases spanning the gap. The length of the CDR3 is 14 residues. The germline CDR1 and CDR2 sequences are KGHSH and LQKENI.